The clone carrying this T cell receptor beta chain was observed a handful of times. What it binds is not known. This entry belongs to a study of identifying expanded T cells in peripheral blood. During the collection period, no donor immune events like infections were recorded. Data came from immunoSEQ multiplex PCR; TCRdb stores just in-frame clones and leaves some out. The data show fewer than 80,000 clones, over 75% seen once. Study-level points and caveats: Two-week clone count variance significantly increased as total template count grew. Differentially abundant clones: roughly 1.3 between replicates, roughly 16 at around 14 days, more than 18 at four.

CDR1 is SQVTM and CDR2 is ANQGSEA in the germline V gene. Between the trimmed V and J ends, which lost 2 bases and 12 bases, there was a span of 8 bases. The CDR3 loop spans 10 amino acids. The specimen was blood. The chain couples TRBV29-1 to TRBJ2-1; D remains ambiguous. The clonotype comes from a person aged 18 to 70 in good health. This CDR3 is CSVESQTQFF. The CDR3 DNA reads TGCAGCGTTGAATCTCAGACGCAGTTCTTC.